Shown below are 24 T cell receptor beta chains from a single sample sequenced in a study of blood T cell repertoires in COVID-19. Generated by immunoSEQ multiplex PCR, the TCRdb table keeps only in-frame clones and is missing some. The data show 65,000 to 95,000 clones, around 85% seen once. Sequencing input: peripheral blood. Receptor source: a man aged 30 to 45 with acute or convalescent COVID-19.

V gene TRBV6-2 or TRBV6-3 combines with J gene TRBJ2-7; 12 nucleotides align to TRBD2. The CDR3 is 15 residues long. The junction had 5 bases not matched to a gene; V was cut back by 2 bases and J by 6 bases. The germline CDR1 and CDR2 sequences are MNHEY and SVGEGT. CDR3 amino acids: CASSYEGLAGIEQYF. In DNA, the CDR3 is TGTGCCAGCAGTTACGAAGGACTAGCGGGAATCGAGCAGTACTTC.

The rearrangement joins TRBV7-9 to TRBJ2-2; perhaps TRBD1 as D (6 bases). Trimming stripped 10 bases from V and 6 bases from J, with 15 bases between. The CDR3 consists of 13 residues. CDR1 is SEHNR and CDR2 is FQNEAQ in the germline V gene (reference sequence). As DNA, the CDR3 is TGTGCCATACTAACAGGGCGTCCCGGGGAGCTGTTTTTT. Translated, it gives CAILTGRPGELFF.

The rearrangement uses TRBV28 and TRBJ1-2, with 7 bases identical to TRBD1. V was clipped by 6 bases and J by 8 bases; unmatched bases: 6. CDR3 length: 12 residues. The germline V gene encodes CDR1 MDHEN and CDR2 SYDVKM. As DNA, the CDR3 is TGTGCCAGCAGGCCGACAGGGACGGGCTACACCTTC. As protein: CASRPTGTGYTF.

This chain joins TRBV3-1 (or the pseudogene TRBV3-2) and TRBJ2-3; 9 bases align to TRBD1. V shed 4 bases and J 2 bases; nucleotides not matched to a gene: 7. Looked up from germline, CDR1 is LGHDT and CDR2 is YNNKEL (reference sequence). The length of the CDR3 is 16 residues. The CDR3 DNA sequence: TGTGCCAGCAGCCCCTGGGACAGGGCGATCACAGATACGCAGTATTTT. This translates into CASSPWDRAITDTQYF.

The V call is TRBV13, the J call TRBJ1-3; 8 bases line up with TRBD1. The CDR3 totals 14 residues. Germline CDR1 is PRHDT and CDR2 is FYEKMQ (reference sequence). V lost 1 base, J lost 8 bases, and 4 bases stayed unmatched. CDR3 sequence reads: CASSLDQGAHTIYF. As DNA, the CDR3 is TGTGCCAGCAGCTTAGATCAGGGGGCACACACCATATATTTT. The full variable domain, its missing parts supplied by reference TRBV13 and TRBJ1-3, is AAGVIQSPRHLIKEKRETATLKCYPIPRHDTVYWYQQGPGQDPQFLISFYEKMQSDKGSIPDRFSAQQFSDYHSELNMSSLELGDSALYFCASSLDQGAHTIYFGEGSWLTVV.

This clone was found once. The CDR3 bases are TGTGCCAGCAGCTTATTTTCGGCGGGGGCTGGGGCCAACGTCCTGACTTTC. Its protein is CASSLFSAGAGANVLTF. The chain uses TRBV7-3 and TRBJ2-6; TRBD2 aligns across 7 bases. The CDR3 is made up of 17 amino acids. Trimming at V came to 2 bases and at J to 2 bases, leaving 6 bases not matched to a gene. Germline CDR1 and CDR2: SGHTA and FQGTGA.

The gene calls are TRBV11-2 and TRBJ1-5, with D maybe TRBD1 (5 bases). Trimming cost V 0 bases and J 6 bases, with 6 bases left between them. The CDR3 contains 13 residues. In germline, CDR1 is SGHAT, CDR2 FQNNGV. The CDR3 region has the DNA TGTGCCAGCAGCTTAGACAGGGCTCAGCCCCAGCATTTT. It translates to CASSLDRAQPQHF.

The chain joins TRBV9 to TRBJ2-2, with D perhaps matching TRBD1 (5 bases). The CDR3 spans 16 residues. Germline V gene lookup returns CDR1 SGDLS and CDR2 YYNGEE. Trimming pared 2 bases from V and 1 base from J, leaving 12 bases between. CDR3 DNA: TGTGCCAGCAGCGTTAGCAGGGAACAGAACACCGGGGAGCTGTTTTTT. Its translation is CASSVSREQNTGELFF. Filled out from reference TRBV9 and TRBJ2-2, the complete variable domain reads DSGVTQTPKHLITATGQRVTLRCSPRSGDLSVYWYQQSLDQGLQFLIQYYNGEERAKGNILERFSAQQFPDLHSELNLSSLELGDSALYFCASSVSREQNTGELFFGEGSRLTVL.

This sequence joins TRBV6-2 or TRBV6-3 and TRBJ1-5; the match to TRBD1 covers 10 bases. The CDR3 consists of 15 residues. In germline, CDR1 is MNHEY, CDR2 SVGEGT. V trimming: 4 bases; J trimming: 7 bases; junction bases outside the gene matches: 7. As DNA, the CDR3 is TGTGCCAGCAGTTCCGGGACAGGGGAATACCAGCCCCAGCATTTT. Amino acid sequence: CASSSGTGEYQPQHF.

V is TRBV28 and J is TRBJ1-1, with TRBD1 identical over 7 bases. Germline-derived CDR1 and CDR2 are MDHEN and SYDVKM. V shed 6 bases, J shed 11 bases, and the junction held 15 bases outside the gene matches. CDR3 length equals 14 residues. The CDR3 coding sequence is TGTGCCAGCAGGGAGACAGGGCCTCCCAGGGAGGCTTTCTTT. Amino acids: CASRETGPPREAFF. Using reference TRBV28 and TRBJ1-1 for the parts outside the CDR3, the full variable domain is DVKVTQSSRYLVKRTGEKVFLECVQDMDHENMFWYRQDPGLGLRLIYFSYDVKMKEKGDIPEGYSVSREKKERFSLILESASTNQTSMYLCASRETGPPREAFFGQGTRLTVV.

This clone was seen only once. The chain joins TRBV24-1 to TRBJ2-3, with TRBD1 matching 8 bases. Germline values: CDR1 KGHDR, CDR2 SFDVKD. The junction had 7 bases not matched to a gene; V was cut back by 3 bases and J by 3 bases. This CDR3 region has 16 residues. This CDR3 reads CATSDRTGGRTDTQYF. CDR3 sequence (DNA): TGTGCCACCAGTGATCGTACAGGGGGAAGGACAGATACGCAGTATTTT.

The V gene is TRBV24-1, the J gene TRBJ2-1; a possible D gene is TRBD2 (6 bases). V dropped 7 bases and J dropped 0 bases, with 6 bases sitting between them. CDR3 size: 13 residues. Germline CDR1 KGHDR, CDR2 SFDVKD. The CDR3 DNA reads TGTGCCACCAGGACTAGCTCCTACAATGAGCAGTTCTTC. Protein sequence: CATRTSSYNEQFF.

The V gene is TRBV4-3, the J gene TRBJ2-3; the D gene is possibly TRBD2 (6 bases). Trimming took off 5 bases at V and 3 bases at J, with 15 bases between the two ends. Looked up from germline, CDR1 is LGHNA and CDR2 is YSLEER. The CDR3 totals 15 residues. CDR3 protein: CASSSRGGDTDTQYF. CDR3 bases: TGCGCCAGCAGCTCGAGGGGAGGAGATACAGATACGCAGTATTTT.

The gene calls are TRBV5-1 and TRBJ2-1; D is unclear. V lost 4 bases, J lost 5 bases, and 13 bases lay in between. Germline CDR1 reads SGHRS; CDR2 reads YFSETQ. CDR3 length: 14 amino acids. CDR3 residues: CASSPEPVNNEQFF. The CDR3 DNA reads TGCGCCAGCAGCCCGGAGCCCGTTAACAATGAGCAGTTCTTC.

J is TRBJ2-2 and V is TRBV28, with D hard to call. This CDR3 contains 15 residues. Trimming pared 2 bases from V and 4 bases from J, leaving 11 bases between. CDR1 MDHEN and CDR2 SYDVKM come from the germline V gene. CDR3 amino acids: CASSLSDQTTGELFF. The CDR3 coding sequence is TGTGCCAGCAGTTTAAGCGATCAAACCACCGGGGAGCTGTTTTTT.

The chain uses TRBV19 and TRBJ2-7; 8 bases are a match to TRBD1. The CDR3 sequence is 16 residues long. Germline lookup yields CDR1 LNHDA and CDR2 SQIVND (reference sequence). After removal of 5 bases from V and 1 base from J, the junction contained 10 bases not matched to a gene. Written as DNA, the CDR3 is TGTGCCAGTAGTGACCGGGACAGGTTACGATCCTACGAGCAGTACTTC. This gives the protein CASSDRDRLRSYEQYF.

This clone appeared once. The gene calls are TRBV6-6 and TRBJ1-4, with 7 nucleotides matching TRBD1. V trimming: 6 bases; J trimming: 5 bases; junction bases outside the gene matches: 9. Germline values: CDR1 MNHNY, CDR2 SVGAGI (reference sequence). This CDR3 is 15 amino acids long. CDR3 region: CASRDQQGTNEKLFF. The DNA for the CDR3 is TGTGCCAGCAGGGACCAACAGGGGACAAATGAAAAACTGTTTTTT.

With regard to this clone: Other DNA sequences from this sample encode an identical CDR3 as well. The genes are TRBV18 and TRBJ1-2; tentatively, D is TRBD1 (5 bases). Deletions cut 1 base from V and 7 bases from J, with 13 bases between. The germline CDR1 and CDR2 sequences are KGHSH and LQKENI. This CDR3 contains 14 residues. The CDR3 DNA is TGTGCCAGCTCACCACGGCAGGGAAGCTCTGGCTACACCTTC. It is translated as CASSPRQGSSGYTF.

This rearrangement joins TRBV11-2 to TRBJ2-7; D not resolved. Trimming shortened V by 4 bases and J by 2 bases, and 9 bases separated the two germline ends. In germline, CDR1 is SGHAT, CDR2 FQNNGV. CDR3 length equals 13 residues. CDR3 amino acids: CASSSTSAYEQYF. The CDR3 DNA is TGTGCCAGCAGCTCGACAAGTGCCTACGAGCAGTACTTC. Variable domain in full (rest from reference TRBV11-2 and TRBJ2-7): EAGVAQSPRYKIIEKRQSVAFWCNPISGHATLYWYQQILGQGPKLLIQFQNNGVVDDSQLPKDRFSAERLKGVDSTLKIQPAKLEDSAVYLCASSSTSAYEQYFGPGTRLTVT.

This clone was counted a few times. CDR3 sequence: CASSPGLAGYEQYF. DNA of the CDR3: TGCGCCAGCAGCCCCGGACTAGCGGGTTACGAGCAGTACTTC. The rearrangement uses TRBV5-1 and TRBJ2-7; TRBD2 matches 11 bases. The junction had 4 bases not matched to a gene; V was cut back by 4 bases and J by 4 bases. This CDR3 is 14 amino acids long. Germline CDR1 is SGHRS and CDR2 is YFSETQ.

CDR3 nucleotide sequence: TGTGCCAGCAGCCGACTGGGGCTAGCGGGGGAGACCCAGTACTTC. Translation gives CASSRLGLAGETQYF. V and J are TRBV11-2 and TRBJ2-5; 9 bases are a match to TRBD2. Germline assignment: CDR1 SGHAT and CDR2 FQNNGV. The CDR3 has 15 amino acids. J gave up 5 bases and V 5 bases, and 9 bases lay outside the gene matches.

V usage is TRBV7-2 and J usage is TRBJ2-2; 11 bases fit TRBD2. This CDR3 has 16 residues. Germline loops: CDR1 SGHTA, CDR2 FQGNSA. V gave up 6 bases and J gave up 8 bases; unmatched junction bases: 11. CDR3 protein: CASRSTSGSFVGELFF. The CDR3, as DNA: TGTGCCAGCAGATCCACTAGCGGGAGTTTTGTGGGGGAGCTGTTTTTT.

The chain combines TRBV7-8 with TRBJ2-7; tentatively, D is TRBD1 (6 bases). CDR1 and CDR2 from the germline V gene are SGHVS and FQNEAQ. This CDR3 is built from 14 residues. V lost 5 bases to trimming and J lost 5 bases, with 16 bases between them. This CDR3 is CASSRDTARHEQYF. CDR3 nucleotides: TGTGCCAGCAGCCGGGACACCGCGAGGCACGAGCAGTACTTC. Full variable domain (missing parts from reference TRBV7-8 and TRBJ2-7): GAGVSQSPRYKVAKRGQDVALRCDPISGHVSLFWYQQALGQGPEFLTYFQNEAQLDKSGLPSDRFFAERPEGSVSTLKIQRTQQEDSAVYLCASSRDTARHEQYFGPGTRLTVT.

V usage is TRBV10-2 and J usage is TRBJ2-7; no clear D gene. The ends were cut back, 2 bases at V and 0 bases at J, with 8 bases in the middle. CDR1 is WSHSY, CDR2 SAAADI, per germline. CDR3 size: 14 residues. In DNA, the CDR3 is TGCGCCAGCAGTGAGGCGGTCCTCTCCTACGAGCAGTACTTC. This gives the protein CASSEAVLSYEQYF.